This TCR beta chain was sequenced for a study of T cell clonotyping in hematopoietic cell transplantation. Study information: Recipients' pretransplant samples followed cytoreduction.

In the case of this clone: The antigen is not known.

Study outcomes and limitations: After transplant, recipient diversity fell while pathologically expanded clonotypes grew through day 180.

V dropped 4 bases and J dropped 8 bases, with 17 bases sitting between them. From germline, CDR1 is KGHSH and CDR2 LQKENI. There are 14 residues in the CDR3. Time point described: recipient sample about 28 days before transplant, after cytoreduction. The method was immunoSEQ multiplex PCR; TCRdb's version includes in-frame clones alone and lacks a portion of them. The table shows about 49,000 clones, with 70% to 90% occurring only once. The chain recombines TRBV18 with TRBJ1-2, with unresolved D. Sample: peripheral blood mononuclear cells, taken before stem cell transplant. The TCR was taken from a man in his 60s with biphenotypic leukemia. Some clones in this sample may be carry-over from other donors' samples. The CDR3 coding sequence is TGTGCCAGCTCACGCGATGGCGAGCCCTCCGGCTACACCTTC. The encoded protein is CASSRDGEPSGYTF. Complete variable domain (other parts from reference TRBV18 and TRBJ1-2): NAGVMQNPRHLVRRRGQEARLRCSPMKGHSHVYWYRQLPEEGLKFMVYLQKENIIDESGMPKERFSAEFPKEGPSILRIQQVVRGDSAAYFCASSRDGEPSGYTFGSGTRLTVV.